This TCR beta chain was retrieved from a study of graft-versus-host responses after intestinal transplantation. Sequencing was performed with immunoSEQ multiplex PCR; in TCRdb, only in-frame clones are kept and a portion is missing. The table includes 78,000 or so clones, about nine tenths detected once. The table lists this clone with a count of one. The antigen is undetermined. The CDR3 has 12 residues. V shed 8 bases and J shed 5 bases, with 12 bases lying between them. Germline CDR1 is ENHRY and CDR2 is SYGVKD. V gene TRBV10-3 combines with J gene TRBJ1-2, with D possibly matching TRBD1 (5 bases). Sample: unstimulated CD8+ T cells sorted from spleen or lymph node cells, taken before transplant. The source of this sequence is a human donor who was the organ donor for an intestinal transplant. The CDR3: CAIGTPGYGYTF. The CDR3 nucleotides read TGTGCCATCGGGACCCCGGGATATGGCTACACCTTC.